The 2 T cell receptor beta chains reported below all come from one sample, sequenced in a study of cytomegalovirus exposure and HLA in healthy donors. The study ran its PCR with 60 Vbeta and 13 Jbeta primers. Assay: immunoSEQ multiplex PCR; the TCRdb copy retains only in-frame clones and omits some. The table lists 200,000 or so clones, roughly four fifths of them singletons, with 6% to 8% in the top ten. What was sequenced was PBMCs. These receptor sequences come from a woman aged 45-60 years in good health and CMV-seropositive.

The J gene is TRBJ1-4, the V gene TRBV10-3; no reliable D call. The CDR3 has 16 amino acids. Trimming removed 3 bases from V and 0 bases from J, with 11 bases in between. Looked up from germline, CDR1 is ENHRY and CDR2 is SYGVKD. The CDR3 region has the DNA TGTGCCATCAGTGAATCGACGGGTGCAACTAATGAAAAACTGTTTTTT. Translated: CAISESTGATNEKLFF.

This clone appeared a few times. J is TRBJ1-1 and V is TRBV6-5; 10 bases are a match to TRBD1. The CDR3 sequence is 13 residues long. Germline loops: CDR1 MNHEY, CDR2 SVGAGI. V lost 5 bases and J lost 4; bases outside the gene matches: 1. The CDR3 reads CASSRDRGTEAFF. CDR3 coding DNA: TGTGCCAGCAGTCGGGACAGGGGCACTGAAGCTTTCTTT.